The 24 T cell receptor beta chains in this list originate from one sample, sequenced in a study of T cells in Graves' hyperthyroidism and ophthalmopathy. RNA transcripts were the template for amplifying TCR beta CDR3 regions. The study used the HTBI primer set for a first-round RT-PCR of the TCR CDR3. TCRdb processed the multiplex PCR reads anew with MiXCR; each CDR3 protein has one entry. The repertoire consists of under 750,000 distinct CDR3 sequences, with under 20% occurring once and the leading ten covering over 15%. Material for sequencing was blood. The source of these receptors is a woman between 45 and 65 years old with Graves' hyperthyroidism that later progressed to Graves' ophthalmopathy.

This clonotype has ten or more counts. V and J are TRBV11-2 and TRBJ1-4, with TRBD1 identical over 7 bases. Germline V gives CDR1 SGHAT, CDR2 FQNNGV. The CDR3 is 14 residues long. V lost 5 bases, J lost 7 bases, and 7 bases stayed unmatched. The DNA for the CDR3 is TGTGCCAGCAGCCCAGAGACAGGGAGTGAAAAACTGTTTTTT. Translating it yields CASSPETGSEKLFF.

The rearrangement joins TRBV7-6 to TRBJ2-7, with D possibly TRBD2 on 6 matching bases. The CDR3 covers 16 residues. Germline CDR1 SGHVS, CDR2 FNYEAQ. Trimming pared 0 bases from V and 3 bases from J, leaving 15 bases between. The CDR3 spells CASSLASGLDYYEQYF. For the CDR3, the DNA is TGTGCCAGCAGCTTAGCGTCGGGACTGGACTACTACGAGCAGTACTTC.

The V gene is TRBV12-3 or TRBV12-4, the J gene TRBJ1-1; D remains ambiguous. V lost 8 bases, J lost 8 bases, and 24 bases lay in between. The CDR3 totals 15 residues. The CDR3 loop reads CASALWRAERLEAFF. CDR3 nucleotide sequence: TGTGCCAGCGCTTTATGGAGGGCAGAGCGTCTAGAAGCTTTCTTT.

This clonotype has ten or more counts. J is TRBJ2-7 and V is TRBV18; D possibly matches TRBD1 or TRBD2 (5 bases each). Germline V gene sequence: CDR1 KGHSH, CDR2 LQKENI. V lost 0 bases to trimming and J lost 2 bases, with 11 bases between them. This CDR3 comprises 15 residues. The CDR3: CASSPPGDETYEQYF. As DNA, the CDR3 is TGTGCCAGCTCACCACCGGGGGACGAGACCTACGAGCAGTACTTC.

This clonotype occurred a few times. V gene TRBV6-1 combines with J gene TRBJ1-2, with TRBD1 matching over 7 bases. Per germline, CDR1 MNHNS and CDR2 SASEGT. This CDR3 has 13 amino acids. With 3 bases clipped from V and 7 bases from J, the junction kept 5 bases outside the gene matches. The CDR3 nucleotides are TGTGCCAGCAGTGAGACAGGGTTGATTGGCTACACCTTC. Amino acids: CASSETGLIGYTF.

The chain links TRBV20-1 to TRBJ2-5; 9 bases agree with TRBD2. The junction had 2 bases not matched to a gene; V was cut back by 4 bases and J by 2 bases. The CDR3 consists of 13 residues. The V gene's germline CDR1 is DFQATT and CDR2 SNEGSKA (reference sequence). The CDR3 DNA is TGCAGTGCTAAGACTAGCGGACAAGAGACCCAGTACTTC. As protein: CSAKTSGQETQYF.

Written as DNA, the CDR3 is TGCGCCAGCAGCCAAGGCCAACTGGGGGAGACCCAGTACTTC. Protein sequence: CASSQGQLGETQYF. The rearrangement links TRBV4-1 to TRBJ2-5; D not resolved. The CDR3 length is 14 residues. V was pared by 1 base and J by 5 bases, with 11 bases between. Germline V gene lookup returns CDR1 MGHRA and CDR2 YSYEKL.

This chain connects TRBV27 to TRBJ2-7; TRBD1 agrees at 8 bases. Germline trimming cut 3 bases from V and 6 bases from J; bases unmatched to any gene: 7. This CDR3 has 14 residues. The germline V gene encodes CDR1 MNHEY and CDR2 SMNVEV (reference sequence). CDR3 bases: TGTGCCAGCAGTTTCAGGGGGCCAAGGGGCGAGCAGTACTTC. Protein product: CASSFRGPRGEQYF.

This chain links TRBV10-3 with TRBJ1-1; D is undetermined. V gave up 3 bases and J gave up 1 base, with 6 bases separating them. The CDR3 is 13 amino acids. Germline CDR1 is ENHRY and CDR2 is SYGVKD. As DNA, the CDR3 is TGTGCCATCAGTGATCGAGAGAACACTGAAGCTTTCTTT. This translates into CAISDRENTEAFF.

This clonotype was seen many times. V gene TRBV12-5 combines with J gene TRBJ2-1, with TRBD1 identical over 10 bases. J gave up 6 bases and V 4 bases, and 12 bases lay outside the gene matches. The CDR3 totals 17 residues. CDR1 is LGHNT, CDR2 FRNRAP, per germline. Here the CDR3 DNA reads TGTGCTAGTGGTTCGTACCTAGGGACAGGGGCGGGCAATGAGCAGTTCTTC. Translation gives CASGSYLGTGAGNEQFF. Variable domain in full (rest from reference TRBV12-5 and TRBJ2-1): DARVTQTPRHKVTEMGQEVTMRCQPILGHNTVFWYRQTMMQGLELLAYFRNRAPLDDSGMPKDRFSAEMPDATLATLKIQPSEPRDSAVYFCASGSYLGTGAGNEQFFGPGTRLTVL.

The V gene is TRBV20-1, the J gene TRBJ2-1; D remains unclear. V lost 0 bases and J 8 bases, leaving 17 bases between the germline ends. CDR1 DFQATT and CDR2 SNEGSKA come from the germline V gene (reference sequence). This CDR3 is built from 15 residues. The CDR3 bases are TGCAGTGCTAGAGATCGGTCCCCCAGCGTGCATGAGCAGTTCTTC. As protein: CSARDRSPSVHEQFF.

This clonotype came up many times. The rearrangement joins TRBV3-1 to TRBJ1-2; 8 positions agree with TRBD1. The ends lost 1 base at V and 4 bases at J; junction bases unmatched: 8. Looked up from germline, CDR1 is LGHDT and CDR2 is YNNKEL (reference sequence). The CDR3 is made up of 16 amino acids. Here the CDR3 DNA reads TGTGCCAGCAGCCAAGTTAAACAGGGGGAAGGCTATGGCTACACCTTC. This translates into CASSQVKQGEGYGYTF.

This clonotype was observed a few times. The chain has TRBV10-1 and TRBJ2-3, with 13 bases lining up with TRBD2. Germline V lookup: CDR1 WNHNN, CDR2 SYGVQD (reference sequence). Trimming removed 8 bases from V and 1 base from J; junction bases left unmatched: 15. This CDR3 comprises 19 residues. The CDR3 protein is CASRPGLAGDPEGTDTQYF. The CDR3 bases are TGCGCCAGCCGACCAGGACTAGCGGGGGATCCGGAGGGCACAGATACGCAGTATTTT.

The rearrangement joins TRBV9 to TRBJ2-3, with 12 bases fitting TRBD2. J was trimmed by 6 bases and V by 4 bases; bases with no gene match: 9. Germline-derived CDR1 and CDR2 are SGDLS and YYNGEE. The CDR3 covers 16 residues. The CDR3 region is CASSTRLAGAEDTQYF. The CDR3, as DNA: TGTGCCAGCAGCACCCGACTAGCGGGGGCCGAGGATACGCAGTATTTT.

This clonotype was found many times. The CDR3 is CASSRGDSPLSNQPQHF. The CDR3 coding sequence is TGTGCCAGCAGTAGAGGGGACAGCCCCCTTAGCAATCAGCCCCAGCATTTT. This rearrangement joins TRBV12-3 or TRBV12-4 to TRBJ1-5; 7 positions match TRBD1. V was clipped by 5 bases and J by 0 bases; unmatched bases: 10. The CDR3 totals 17 residues.

Many counts were recorded for this clonotype. The chain joins TRBV2 to TRBJ2-1; 14 nucleotides line up with TRBD2. CDR1 is SNHLY, CDR2 FYNNEI, per germline. Unmatched junction bases numbered 17, after V lost 6 bases and J lost 7 bases. The CDR3 runs 19 residues. CDR3 sequence: CASSTGTSGGIDSVNEQFF. CDR3 nucleotides: TGTGCCAGCAGCACAGGGACTAGCGGGGGTATAGATTCGGTTAATGAGCAGTTCTTC. The entire variable domain, with the rest obtained from reference TRBV2 and TRBJ2-1, is as follows: EPEVTQTPSHQVTQMGQEVILRCVPISNHLYFYWYRQILGQKVEFLVSFYNNEISEKSEIFDDQFSVERPDGSNFTLKIRSTKLEDSAMYFCASSTGTSGGIDSVNEQFFGPGTRLTVL.

This clonotype has a handful of counts. J is TRBJ2-1 and V is TRBV27; tentatively, D is TRBD2 (6 bases). Deletions cut 7 bases from V and 0 bases from J, with 13 bases between. The germline CDR1 and CDR2 sequences are MNHEY and SMNVEV (reference sequence). This CDR3 spans 15 amino acids. The CDR3 here is CASTSLGSSYNEQFF. In nucleotides, the CDR3 is TGTGCCAGCACCAGCCTCGGGAGCTCCTACAATGAGCAGTTCTTC.

The chain combines TRBV14 with TRBJ1-5, with D possibly TRBD1 on 5 matching bases. Germline V lookup: CDR1 SGHDN, CDR2 FVKESK. With 4 bases removed from V and 10 bases from J, the gap between germline ends came to 17 bases. The CDR3 is made up of 14 amino acids. This CDR3 is CASSLRGAAGPQHF. DNA of the CDR3: TGTGCCAGCAGCCTGCGGGGCGCCGCGGGACCCCAGCATTTT.

This clonotype has a count of ten or more. This CDR3 is CASSPGVGGSNQPQHF. CDR3 in DNA: TGTGCCAGCTCACCAGGAGTGGGGGGGAGCAATCAGCCCCAGCATTTT. This chain links TRBV18 with TRBJ1-5; D might be TRBD1 (5 bases). Germline-derived CDR1 and CDR2 are KGHSH and LQKENI. The CDR3 has 16 residues. The ends were cut back, 2 bases at V and 1 base at J, with 12 bases in the middle.

This clonotype was counted at least ten times. The chain combines TRBV5-1 with TRBJ1-1, with TRBD1 matching over 8 bases. This CDR3 is 15 amino acids long. Germline V lookup: CDR1 SGHRS, CDR2 YFSETQ. The V gene end was trimmed by 3 bases and the J gene end by 8 bases; junction bases not matched to a gene: 12. The CDR3 sequence: CASSWGYVGQGEAFF. Here the CDR3 DNA reads TGCGCCAGCAGCTGGGGCTACGTTGGACAGGGCGAAGCTTTCTTT.

This chain joins TRBV20-1 and TRBJ2-1; D possibly corresponds to TRBD2 (5 bases). CDR3 length: 14 residues. V was trimmed by 3 bases and J by 6 bases, leaving 15 bases between them. Germline V CDR1 and CDR2: DFQATT, SNEGSKA (reference sequence). As DNA, the CDR3 is TGCAGTGCTAGTTTTCCGGGGTTGAGCAATGAGCAGTTCTTC. Protein: CSASFPGLSNEQFF.

This clonotype was seen many times. The chain is built from TRBV6-2 or TRBV6-3 and TRBJ2-5, with TRBD2 matching over 12 bases. The V and J ends lost 8 bases and 5 bases, in that order; junction bases with no gene match: 15. CDR1 MNHEY and CDR2 SVGEGT come from the germline V gene. This CDR3 spans 17 amino acids. CDR3 DNA sequence: TGTGCCAGCCGAACCGAGCGGACTAGCGGGGCGCGGGAGACCCAGTACTTC. Translated: CASRTERTSGARETQYF.

This chain joins TRBV12-3 or TRBV12-4 and TRBJ2-3; TRBD2 agrees at 13 bases. With 5 bases clipped from V and 1 base from J, the junction kept 3 bases outside the gene matches. The CDR3 is 16 residues long. In DNA, the CDR3 is TGTGCCAGCAGTACTACTAGCGGGAGGGGCACAGATACGCAGTATTTT. Residues: CASSTTSGRGTDTQYF.

This clonotype was seen more than once but under ten times. The rearrangement links TRBV18 to TRBJ2-2; 8 nucleotides align to TRBD1. This CDR3 spans 17 amino acids. Per the germline V gene, CDR1 is KGHSH and CDR2 is LQKENI. The ends lost 4 bases at V and 5 bases at J; junction bases unmatched: 12. Written as DNA, the CDR3 is TGTGCCAGCTCACAACGAACAGGGACAGGAGGGACCGGGGAGCTGTTTTTT. Translation: CASSQRTGTGGTGELFF.